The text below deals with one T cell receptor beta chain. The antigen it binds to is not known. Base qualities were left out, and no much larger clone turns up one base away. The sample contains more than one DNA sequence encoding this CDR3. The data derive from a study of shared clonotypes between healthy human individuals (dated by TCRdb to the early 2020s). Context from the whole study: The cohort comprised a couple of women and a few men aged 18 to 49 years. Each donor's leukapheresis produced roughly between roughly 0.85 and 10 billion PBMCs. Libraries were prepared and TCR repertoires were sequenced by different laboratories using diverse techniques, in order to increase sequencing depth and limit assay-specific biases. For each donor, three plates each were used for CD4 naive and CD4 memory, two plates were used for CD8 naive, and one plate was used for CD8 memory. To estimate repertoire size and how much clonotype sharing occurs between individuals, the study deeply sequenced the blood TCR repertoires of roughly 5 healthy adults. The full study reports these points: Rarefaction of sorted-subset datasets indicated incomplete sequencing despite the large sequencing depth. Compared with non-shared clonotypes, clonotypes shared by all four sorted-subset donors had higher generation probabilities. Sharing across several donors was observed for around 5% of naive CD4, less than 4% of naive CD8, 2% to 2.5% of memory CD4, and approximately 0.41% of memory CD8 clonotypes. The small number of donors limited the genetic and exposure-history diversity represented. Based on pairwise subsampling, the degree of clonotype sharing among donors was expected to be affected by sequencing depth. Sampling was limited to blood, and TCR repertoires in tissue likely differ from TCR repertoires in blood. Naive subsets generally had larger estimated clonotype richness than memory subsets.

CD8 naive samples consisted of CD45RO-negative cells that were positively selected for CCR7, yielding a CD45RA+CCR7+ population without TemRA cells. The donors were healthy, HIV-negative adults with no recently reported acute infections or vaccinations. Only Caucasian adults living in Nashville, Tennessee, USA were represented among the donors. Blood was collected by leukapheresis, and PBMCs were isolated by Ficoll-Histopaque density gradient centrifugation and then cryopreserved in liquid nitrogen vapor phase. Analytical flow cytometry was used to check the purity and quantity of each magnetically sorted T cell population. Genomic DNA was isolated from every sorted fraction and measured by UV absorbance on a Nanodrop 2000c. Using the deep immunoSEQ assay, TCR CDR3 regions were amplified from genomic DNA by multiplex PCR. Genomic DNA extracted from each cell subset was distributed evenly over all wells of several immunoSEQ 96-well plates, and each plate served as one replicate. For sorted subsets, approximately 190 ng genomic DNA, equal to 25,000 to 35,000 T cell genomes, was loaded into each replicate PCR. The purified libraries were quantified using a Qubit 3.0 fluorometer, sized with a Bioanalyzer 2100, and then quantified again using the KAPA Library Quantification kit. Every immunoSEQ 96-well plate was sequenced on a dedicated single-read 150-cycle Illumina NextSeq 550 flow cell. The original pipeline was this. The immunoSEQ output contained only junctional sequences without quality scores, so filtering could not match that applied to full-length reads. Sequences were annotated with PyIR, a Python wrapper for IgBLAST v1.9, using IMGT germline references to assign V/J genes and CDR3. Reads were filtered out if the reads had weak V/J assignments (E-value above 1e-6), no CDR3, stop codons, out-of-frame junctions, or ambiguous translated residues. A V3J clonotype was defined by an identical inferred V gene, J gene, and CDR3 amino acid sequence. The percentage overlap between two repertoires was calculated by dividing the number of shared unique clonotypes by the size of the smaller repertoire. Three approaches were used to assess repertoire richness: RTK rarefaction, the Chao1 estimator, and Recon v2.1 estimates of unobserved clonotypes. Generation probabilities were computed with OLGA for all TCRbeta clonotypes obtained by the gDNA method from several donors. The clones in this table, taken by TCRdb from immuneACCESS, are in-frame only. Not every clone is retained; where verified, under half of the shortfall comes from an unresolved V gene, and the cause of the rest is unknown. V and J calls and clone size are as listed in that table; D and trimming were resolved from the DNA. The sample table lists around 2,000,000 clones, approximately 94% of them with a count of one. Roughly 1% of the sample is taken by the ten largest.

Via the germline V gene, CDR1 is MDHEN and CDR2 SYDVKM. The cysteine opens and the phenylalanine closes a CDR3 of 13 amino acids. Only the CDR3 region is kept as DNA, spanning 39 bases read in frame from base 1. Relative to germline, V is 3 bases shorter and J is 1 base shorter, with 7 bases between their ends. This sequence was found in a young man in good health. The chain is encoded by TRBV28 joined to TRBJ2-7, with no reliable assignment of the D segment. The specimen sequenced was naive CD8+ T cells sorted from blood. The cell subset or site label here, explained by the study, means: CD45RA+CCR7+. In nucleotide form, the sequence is TGTGCCAGCAGTTTGAAGGGATCCTACGAGCAGTACTTC. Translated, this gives CASSLKGSYEQYF.